The 17 T cell receptor beta chains below all came from one sample that was sequenced in a study of blood T cell repertoires in COVID-19. Sequenced by immunoSEQ multiplex PCR; TCRdb stores in-frame clones only, minus some. The sample includes over 45,000 clones, about 91% of them seen just once. The specimen was peripheral blood. Receptors originate from an older woman with active COVID-19.

This chain connects TRBV18 to TRBJ2-1, with 9 bases identical to TRBD2. Germline CDR1 reads KGHSH; CDR2 reads LQKENI. CDR3 size: 17 residues. J was trimmed by 2 bases and V by 3 bases; bases with no gene match: 8. As DNA, the CDR3 is TGTGCCAGCTCACCCTTTCTGGCTAGCGGGGCCTACAATGAGCAGTTCTTC. Translation gives CASSPFLASGAYNEQFF.

This chain links TRBV4-2 with TRBJ2-7; 8 positions agree with TRBD1. Germline V gives CDR1 LGHNA, CDR2 YNFKEQ. The J segment lost 3 bases and the V segment lost 0 bases, leaving 10 bases of the junction unmatched. The CDR3 is 17 residues long. The chain's CDR3 is CASSQDRRQGYHYEQYF. The CDR3 DNA is TGTGCCAGCAGCCAAGATAGAAGACAGGGGTATCACTACGAGCAGTACTTC.

This clone was counted once. The chain joins TRBV2 to TRBJ1-1, with D possibly matching TRBD1 (6 bases). Trimming removed 6 bases at V and 2 bases at J, with 13 bases between. CDR3 length: 14 residues. CDR1 is SNHLY and CDR2 is FYNNEI in the germline V gene. CDR3 loop: CASSQTGLNTEAFF. As DNA, the CDR3 is TGTGCCAGCAGCCAGACAGGCCTAAACACTGAAGCTTTCTTT.

This clone occurred a few times. The chain joins TRBV18 to TRBJ1-6; 7 bases are a match to TRBD1. J lost 6 bases, V lost 3 bases, and 5 bases had no gene match. The CDR3 covers 15 residues. The germline V gene encodes CDR1 KGHSH and CDR2 LQKENI. The CDR3 DNA is TGTGCCAGCTCACCGCGACAGGGCCCTAATTCACCCCTCCACTTT. Translated, it gives CASSPRQGPNSPLHF.

In DNA, the CDR3 is TGTGCCAGCAGTGCAGCAGGGGGCGCGTACGAGCAGTACTTC. This codes for CASSAAGGAYEQYF. The chain uses TRBV6-1 and TRBJ2-7; 8 nucleotides line up with TRBD1. Germline CDR1 is MNHNS and CDR2 is SASEGT. Trimming took 4 bases from V and 4 from J; bases not matched to a gene: 6. This CDR3 region has 14 residues.

The V gene is TRBV5-8, the J gene TRBJ2-5, with 7 nucleotides matching TRBD1. Germline V lookup: CDR1 SGHTS, CDR2 YDEGEE. This CDR3 contains 15 residues. The J segment lost 1 base and the V segment lost 0 bases, leaving 3 bases of the junction unmatched. CDR3: CASSLGDSLQETQYF. The CDR3 DNA follows: TGTGCCAGCAGCTTGGGGGACAGCCTCCAAGAGACCCAGTACTTC. Filled out from reference TRBV5-8 and TRBJ2-5, the complete variable domain reads EAGVTQSPTHLIKTRGQQATLRCSPISGHTSVYWYQQALGLGLQFLLWYDEGEERNRGNFPPRFSGRQFPNYSSELNVNALELEDSALYLCASSLGDSLQETQYFGPGTRLLVL.

The chain has TRBV28 and TRBJ1-2; D is perhaps TRBD1 (5 bases). V was shortened by 8 bases and J by 4 bases, with 8 bases between the two germline ends. Germline CDR1 and CDR2: MDHEN and SYDVKM. The CDR3 loop spans 11 amino acids. The CDR3 is CASAGPYGYTF. In DNA, the CDR3 is TGTGCCAGCGCAGGGCCCTATGGCTACACCTTC.

The chain combines TRBV5-4 with TRBJ2-2; D gene unclear. This CDR3 is 17 amino acids long. Trimming stripped 0 bases from V and 0 bases from J, with 12 bases between. The germline V gene encodes CDR1 SGHNT and CDR2 YYREEE (reference sequence). CDR3: CASSLGRVDSNTGELFF. The CDR3 coding sequence is TGTGCCAGCAGCTTGGGTAGAGTAGATTCGAACACCGGGGAGCTGTTTTTT.

The rearrangement links TRBV5-6 to TRBJ2-7, with a weak D call TRBD2 (6 bases). V was shortened by 4 bases and J by 0 bases, with 14 bases between the two germline ends. Germline CDR1 and CDR2: SGHDT and YYEEEE. The length of the CDR3 is 15 residues. CDR3 nucleotides: TGTGCCAGCAGCCGGGCGGGGACGAGCTCCTACGAGCAGTACTTC. Encoded protein: CASSRAGTSSYEQYF.

The chain carries TRBV4-2 and TRBJ1-4, with 9 bases fitting TRBD1. J gave up 7 bases and V 7 bases, and 7 bases lay outside the gene matches. CDR1 is LGHNA, CDR2 YNFKEQ, per germline. The CDR3 spans 14 residues. CDR3 sequence: CASKGTGYVEKLFF. CDR3 nucleotide sequence: TGTGCCAGCAAAGGGACAGGGTACGTTGAAAAACTGTTTTTT.

The CDR3 loop reads CAWRGLAGFGDTQYF. The CDR3 DNA reads TGTGCCTGGAGGGGACTAGCGGGGTTTGGGGATACGCAGTATTTT. The gene calls are TRBV30 and TRBJ2-3; 13 nucleotides align to TRBD2. CDR1 and CDR2 from the germline V gene are GTSNPN and SVGIG (reference sequence). The CDR3 has 15 residues. Unmatched junction bases numbered 6, after V lost 3 bases and J lost 6 bases.

CDR3 in DNA: TGCGCCAGCAGTGAAGGACATTCGAACACTGAAGCTTTCTTT. Translated: CASSEGHSNTEAFF. The V call is TRBV5-1, the J call TRBJ1-1, with D possibly matching TRBD1 (5 bases). CDR1 SGHRS and CDR2 YFSETQ come from the germline V gene. V was shortened by 5 bases and J by 1 base, with 12 bases between the two germline ends. This CDR3 has 14 residues.

The V gene is TRBV19, the J gene TRBJ2-5; 8 bases are shared with TRBD2. The CDR3 is 14 amino acids. From germline, CDR1 is LNHDA and CDR2 SQIVND (reference sequence). V dropped 3 bases and J dropped 4; count of bases not matched to a gene: 4. CDR3 coding DNA: TGTGCCAGTAGTATTGGGAGCGGGGGAGAGACCCAGTACTTC. This sequence encodes CASSIGSGGETQYF. The full variable domain, in which reference TRBV19 and TRBJ2-5 provide the parts outside the CDR3, is DGGITQSPKYLFRKEGQNVTLSCEQNLNHDAMYWYRQDPGQGLRLIYYSQIVNDFQKGDIAEGYSVSREKKESFPLTVTSAQKNPTAFYLCASSIGSGGETQYFGPGTRLLVL.

The J gene is TRBJ2-7, the V gene TRBV14; 11 bases are a match to TRBD2. The germline CDR1 and CDR2 sequences are SGHDN and FVKESK. This CDR3 has 16 residues. Trimming removed 4 bases from V and 5 bases from J; junction bases left unmatched: 10. CDR3: CASSPSLAGVGNEQYF. For the CDR3, the DNA is TGTGCCAGCAGCCCCTCACTAGCGGGGGTTGGGAACGAGCAGTACTTC.

The chain carries TRBV3-1 (or the pseudogene TRBV3-2) and TRBJ2-7; D is possibly TRBD1 (6 bases). V was trimmed by 0 bases and J by 0 bases, leaving 12 bases between them. This CDR3 region has 16 residues. Germline V lookup: CDR1 LGHDT, CDR2 YNNKEL (reference sequence). As DNA, the CDR3 is TGTGCCAGCAGCCAAGATCGTGCCAGGGGCTCCTACGAGCAGTACTTC. Its protein is CASSQDRARGSYEQYF.

The CDR3 loop is CASSHRDRGIRGYTF. CDR3 coding DNA: TGTGCCAGCAGCCATCGGGACAGGGGTATCCGTGGCTACACCTTC. This sequence joins TRBV3-1 (or the pseudogene TRBV3-2) and TRBJ1-2, with 10 positions matching TRBD1. The germline gives CDR1 LGHDT, CDR2 YNNKEL (reference sequence). CDR3 size: 15 residues. J gave up 7 bases and V 3 bases, and 8 bases lay outside the gene matches.

This clone was seen just once. The gene calls are TRBV2 and TRBJ1-1; 8 bases map to TRBD1. In germline, CDR1 is SNHLY, CDR2 FYNNEI. V gave up 7 bases and J gave up 8 bases; unmatched junction bases: 27. This CDR3 has 19 amino acids. This chain's CDR3 is CASKGNPIGRGLSPTEAFF. The CDR3 DNA sequence: TGTGCCAGCAAGGGGAACCCCATAGGCAGGGGGCTCTCCCCAACCGAAGCTTTCTTT.